The 16 T cell receptor beta chains given below trace back to one sample, sequenced in a study of shared clonotypes between healthy human individuals. Assay: immunoSEQ multiplex PCR; the TCRdb copy retains only in-frame clones and omits some. In the table there are roughly 2,500,000 clones, 93% of which are singletons. Sequenced sample: naive CD4+ T cells from PBMCs. Sample subset: CD45RA+ positively selected. The receptor set was obtained from a man between 18 and 35 years old in good health. Some clones in this sample may be carry-over from other donors' samples.

As for this clone: Other DNA sequences from this sample encode an identical CDR3 as well. The V and J genes are TRBV7-3 and TRBJ2-1, with D possibly being TRBD2 (5 bases). CDR3 length equals 15 residues. Trimming cost V 4 bases and J 0 bases, with 10 bases left between them. The V gene's germline CDR1 is SGHTA and CDR2 FQGTGA. The CDR3 spells CASSSAGSSYNEQFF. In DNA form, the CDR3 reads TGTGCCAGCAGCTCCGCTGGGAGCTCCTACAATGAGCAGTTCTTC.

The V call is TRBV29-1, the J call TRBJ2-7; 8 bases agree with TRBD1. This CDR3 comprises 13 residues. The germline V gene encodes CDR1 SQVTM and CDR2 ANQGSEA. V dropped 7 bases and J dropped 0; count of bases not matched to a gene: 5. DNA for the CDR3: TGCAGCGCCGGGGGACAGGCCTCCTACGAGCAGTACTTC. It translates to CSAGGQASYEQYF.

This clone was picked up a small number of times. The chain joins TRBV28 to TRBJ1-2; D remains ambiguous. The CDR3 length is 11 residues. Per the germline V gene, CDR1 is MDHEN and CDR2 is SYDVKM. The germline V and J ends were trimmed by 8 bases and 9 bases, with 13 bases remaining between them. CDR3 protein: CASGPSRSYTF. The CDR3 bases are TGTGCCAGCGGGCCGTCCAGGAGCTACACCTTC.

The J gene is TRBJ2-7, the V gene TRBV5-1; no reliable D call. The germline V and J ends were trimmed by 3 bases and 4 bases, with 8 bases remaining between them. The germline CDR1 and CDR2 sequences are SGHRS and YFSETQ. The CDR3 loop spans 12 amino acids. CDR3 nucleotides: TGCGCCAGCAGCTCCCTCGAATACGAGCAGTACTTC. Protein product: CASSSLEYEQYF.

V usage is TRBV5-6 and J usage is TRBJ2-5, with D tentatively TRBD1 (6 bases). Trimming shortened V by 0 bases and J by 5 bases, and 17 bases separated the two germline ends. Looked up from germline, CDR1 is SGHDT and CDR2 is YYEEEE. The CDR3 is made up of 16 amino acids. This chain's CDR3 is CASSLALGRGDETQYF. The CDR3 coding sequence is TGTGCCAGCAGCTTGGCCCTGGGCAGGGGCGACGAGACCCAGTACTTC.

This clone has just one count. The chain employs TRBV27 and TRBJ2-4; 10 nucleotides match TRBD1. The germline CDR1 and CDR2 sequences are MNHEY and SMNVEV (reference sequence). With V trimmed by 6 bases and J by 9 bases, 8 bases remained unmatched. CDR3 length: 14 amino acids. The DNA for the CDR3 is TGTGCCAGCAGGCAGGTCAGGACAGGGGGCATTCAGTACTTC. Its protein is CASRQVRTGGIQYF.

This clone was observed a handful of times. The V call is TRBV9, the J call TRBJ1-1; possible D gene TRBD1, 5 bases. CDR1 and CDR2 from the germline V gene are SGDLS and YYNGEE. The CDR3 is 15 residues long. The V end was cut by 4 bases, the J end by 0 bases, with 13 bases between. The CDR3 region is CASSPGPVMNTEAFF. Here the CDR3 DNA reads TGTGCCAGCAGCCCAGGGCCAGTCATGAACACTGAAGCTTTCTTT. Full variable domain (rest looked up from reference TRBV9 and TRBJ1-1): DSGVTQTPKHLITATGQRVTLRCSPRSGDLSVYWYQQSLDQGLQFLIQYYNGEERAKGNILERFSAQQFPDLHSELNLSSLELGDSALYFCASSPGPVMNTEAFFGQGTRLTVV.

The gene calls are TRBV5-5 and TRBJ2-3; unclear D gene. V gave up 2 bases and J gave up 6 bases, with 7 bases separating them. The CDR3 runs to 12 residues. Germline CDR1 is SGHKS and CDR2 is YYEKEE (reference sequence). CDR3 bases: TGTGCCAGCAGCTTAACAGTCGATACGCAGTATTTT. This translates into CASSLTVDTQYF.

J is TRBJ2-1 and V is TRBV6-1; 8 bases align to TRBD2. Germline V gives CDR1 MNHNS, CDR2 SASEGT. CDR3 size: 16 residues. Trimming removed 4 bases from V and 7 bases from J; junction bases left unmatched: 12. CDR3 bases: TGTGCCAGCAGTGCCCACAGCGGGAGTAGGGGAAATGAGCAGTTCTTC. This sequence encodes CASSAHSGSRGNEQFF.

The CDR3 DNA is TGTGCCAGCAGTCGGGACCGGGGATACAATGAGCAGTTCTTC. This gives the protein CASSRDRGYNEQFF. This chain uses TRBV4-2 with TRBJ2-1; possibly TRBD1 or TRBD2 for D (5 bases each). The CDR3 is made up of 14 amino acids. V was trimmed by 6 bases and J by 4 bases, leaving 13 bases between them. The germline CDR1 and CDR2 sequences are LGHNA and YNFKEQ.

This chain uses TRBV18 with TRBJ2-7, with D possibly TRBD1 on 5 matching bases. The V gene lost 6 bases and the J gene lost 6 bases, with 18 bases spanning the gap. The germline V gene encodes CDR1 KGHSH and CDR2 LQKENI. The CDR3 has 14 residues. CDR3 DNA sequence: TGTGCCAGCTCCCCAGGTGGGGTTAGGGGCGAGCAGTACTTC. Amino acids: CASSPGGVRGEQYF. Filled out from reference TRBV18 and TRBJ2-7, the complete variable domain reads NAGVMQNPRHLVRRRGQEARLRCSPMKGHSHVYWYRQLPEEGLKFMVYLQKENIIDESGMPKERFSAEFPKEGPSILRIQQVVRGDSAAYFCASSPGGVRGEQYFGPGTRLTVT.

The chain joins TRBV29-1 to TRBJ1-1, with unresolved D. Germline V gene data show CDR1 as SQVTM and CDR2 as ANQGSEA. There are 14 residues in the CDR3. Trimming removed 4 bases at V and 1 base at J, with 13 bases between. DNA of the CDR3: TGCAGCGTTGTGGGTTCGGCAGCGAACACTGAAGCTTTCTTT. It codes for CSVVGSAANTEAFF.

This clone is a singleton in its sample. The same CDR3 arises from other DNA sequences in this sample as well. The CDR3 DNA sequence: TGTGCCAGTAGTATCGGCGGCGGGGGGACTGAAGCTTTCTTT. This encodes CASSIGGGGTEAFF. The rearrangement joins TRBV19 to TRBJ1-1; possibly TRBD1 for D (5 bases). The V gene's germline CDR1 is LNHDA and CDR2 SQIVND (reference sequence). CDR3 size: 14 residues. V was shortened by 3 bases and J by 5 bases, with 13 bases between the two germline ends.

This chain connects TRBV9 to TRBJ2-1; D possibly corresponds to TRBD2 (6 bases). V lost 4 bases and J lost 6, with 11 bases in between. Per germline, CDR1 SGDLS and CDR2 YYNGEE. The CDR3 totals 13 residues. CDR3 loop: CASSPLGGNEQFF. CDR3 sequence (DNA): TGTGCCAGCAGCCCCTTGGGGGGCAATGAGCAGTTCTTC.

The chain joins TRBV7-2 to TRBJ2-5; D is unresolved. V dropped 5 bases and J dropped 4 bases, with 14 bases sitting between them. This CDR3 spans 14 amino acids. CDR1 and CDR2 from the germline V gene are SGHTA and FQGNSA. CDR3 amino acids: CASSHRPVRETQYF. For the CDR3, the DNA is TGTGCCAGCAGCCATAGACCGGTTCGAGAGACCCAGTACTTC.

The V gene is TRBV28, the J gene TRBJ1-2, with D possibly TRBD1 on 6 matching bases. The germline V and J ends were trimmed by 7 bases and 0 bases, with 12 bases remaining between them. The CDR3 runs 14 residues. CDR1 is MDHEN and CDR2 is SYDVKM in the germline V gene. The CDR3 reads CASIDRPANYGYTF. In nucleotides, the CDR3 is TGTGCCAGCATTGACAGGCCAGCTAACTATGGCTACACCTTC.